This is a list of T cell receptor beta chains from one sample in a study. TCRdb re-derived calls from the 5' RACE reads in MiXCR, one entry per CDR3 protein. This table has about 6,200 distinct CDR3 sequences, approximately 59% appearing once. What was sequenced was tumor-infiltrating memory CD4+ T cells sorted from the breast tumor. The receptors come from a female donor with breast cancer. CDR3s include the opening cysteine and the closing phenylalanine or tryptophan. Each record gives: D gene, clone size, J gene, V gene, CDR3 protein, CDR3 DNA. D genes are given only for firm matches. The size entry is marked missing in some rows and otherwise reads once, few, many or a size class.

TRBD1 | NA | TRBJ2-3 | TRBV6-1 | CASSVRRDREPGDTQYF | TGTGCCAGCAGTGTACGCCGGGACAGGGAGCCTGGGGATACGCAGTATTTT
TRBD2 | NA | TRBJ2-1 | TRBV4-1 | CASSQVGLAGGPSNNEQFF | TGCGCCAGCAGCCAAGTGGGACTAGCGGGAGGGCCTAGCAACAATGAGCAGTTCTTC
NA | NA | TRBJ2-1 | TRBV5-1 | CASSQGQGSYNEQFF | TGCGCCAGCAGCCAGGGGCAGGGCTCCTACAATGAGCAGTTCTTC
TRBD2 | NA | TRBJ2-3 | TRBV20-1 | CSANSGRAEDTQYF | TGCAGTGCTAATAGCGGGAGGGCCGAGGATACGCAGTATTTT
NA | NA | TRBJ2-5 | TRBV7-6 | CASSLAAETQYF | TGTGCCAGCAGCTTAGCGGCGGAGACCCAGTACTTC
NA | few | TRBJ2-1 | TRBV4-1 | CASRPGLLINEQFF | TGCGCCAGCCGACCGGGACTCTTAATCAATGAGCAGTTCTTC
NA | NA | TRBJ1-1 | TRBV20-1 | CSAFTPGHKNTEASF | TGCAGTGCTTTTACTCCGGGACATAAGAACACTGAAGCTTCCTTT
TRBD2 | NA | TRBJ2-3 | TRBV12-3/TRBV12-4 | CASSPLAGVTTDTQYF | TGTGCCAGCAGTCCACTAGCGGGGGTTACCACAGATACGCAGTATTTT
NA | once | TRBJ2-3 | TRBV5-1 | CASSFEGSDTQYF | TGCGCCAGCAGCTTCGAGGGGTCAGATACGCAGTATTTT
NA | few | TRBJ2-5 | TRBV20-1 | CSAREGGKETQYF | TGCAGTGCTAGGGAGGGGGGCAAAGAGACCCAGTACTTC
NA | NA | TRBJ2-5 | TRBV20-1 | CSARWETQYF | TGCAGTGCTAGGTGGGAGACCCAGTACTTC
TRBD1 | NA | TRBJ2-7 | TRBV5-1 | CASSWATGGPYEQYF | TGCGCCAGCAGCTGGGCAACAGGGGGCCCCTACGAGCAGTACTTC
TRBD2 | NA | TRBJ2-1 | TRBV4-1 | CASSQESAGGINEQFF | TGCGCCAGCAGCCAAGAGTCCGCGGGAGGAATCAATGAGCAGTTCTTC
NA | NA | TRBJ2-3 | TRBV5-1 | CASSFGQGTDTQYF | TGCGCCAGCAGCTTCGGACAAGGCACAGATACGCAGTATTTT
NA | NA | TRBJ1-6 | TRBV20-1 | CSARRGPRDSPLHF | TGCAGTGCTAGAAGAGGACCTCGGGATTCACCCCTCCACTTT
TRBD1 | few | TRBJ2-7 | TRBV6-6 | CASSQRQGAEQYF | TGTGCCAGCAGCCAGCGACAGGGCGCCGAGCAGTACTTC
NA | NA | TRBJ2-3 | TRBV20-1 | CSARDHSTDTQYF | TGCAGTGCTAGAGATCACAGCACAGATACGCAGTATTTT
NA | NA | TRBJ1-2 | TRBV5-1 | CASSPQGAGNYGYTF | TGCGCCAGCAGCCCCCAAGGGGCGGGGAACTATGGCTACACCTTC
NA | NA | TRBJ1-1 | TRBV11-2 | CASSSQGVVFF | TGTGCCAGCAGCTCACAGGGAGTTGTTTTCTTT
NA | NA | TRBJ2-7 | TRBV20-1 | CSASFITPTYNEQYF | TGCAGTGCTAGTTTTATAACTCCTACCTACAATGAGCAGTACTTC
NA | NA | TRBJ1-1 | TRBV4-1 | CASRWVAGLGTEAFF | TGCGCCAGCAGATGGGTTGCGGGTTTAGGCACTGAAGCTTTCTTT
NA | NA | TRBJ1-4 | TRBV7-2 | CANSLLSGANEKLFF | TGTGCCAACAGCTTACTGTCCGGGGCTAATGAAAAACTGTTTTTT
NA | NA | TRBJ1-1 | TRBV7-9 | CASSIGLNMNTEAFF | TGTGCCAGCAGCATAGGACTGAACATGAACACTGAAGCTTTCTTT
TRBD1 | NA | TRBJ2-3 | TRBV11-3 | CASSPQGGTGGVYF | TGTGCCAGCAGCCCTCAAGGCGGGACAGGGGGCGTGTATTTT
TRBD1 | NA | TRBJ2-7 | TRBV5-1 | CASQTGPAYEQYF | TGCGCCAGTCAGACAGGGCCAGCCTACGAGCAGTACTTC
TRBD2 | NA | TRBJ2-7 | TRBV5-1 | CASTRDYGISEQYF | TGCGCCAGCACGCGGGACTACGGGATAAGCGAGCAGTACTTC